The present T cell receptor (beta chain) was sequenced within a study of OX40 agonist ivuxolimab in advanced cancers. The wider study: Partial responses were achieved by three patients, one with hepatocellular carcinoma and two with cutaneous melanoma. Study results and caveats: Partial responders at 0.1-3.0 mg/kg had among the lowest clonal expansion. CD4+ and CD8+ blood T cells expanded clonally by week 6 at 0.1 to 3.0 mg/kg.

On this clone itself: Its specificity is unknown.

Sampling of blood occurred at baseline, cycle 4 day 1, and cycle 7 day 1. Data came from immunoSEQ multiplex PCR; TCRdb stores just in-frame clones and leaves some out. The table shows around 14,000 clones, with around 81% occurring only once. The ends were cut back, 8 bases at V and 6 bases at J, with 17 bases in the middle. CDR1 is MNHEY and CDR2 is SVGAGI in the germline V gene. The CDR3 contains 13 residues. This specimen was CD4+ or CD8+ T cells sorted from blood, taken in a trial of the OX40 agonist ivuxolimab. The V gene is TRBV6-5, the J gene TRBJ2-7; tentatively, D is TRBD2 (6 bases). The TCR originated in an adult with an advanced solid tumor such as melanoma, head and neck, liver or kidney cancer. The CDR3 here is CASLGGPRGEQYF. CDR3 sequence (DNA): TGTGCCAGCCTCGGAGGGCCGCGGGGCGAGCAGTACTTC.